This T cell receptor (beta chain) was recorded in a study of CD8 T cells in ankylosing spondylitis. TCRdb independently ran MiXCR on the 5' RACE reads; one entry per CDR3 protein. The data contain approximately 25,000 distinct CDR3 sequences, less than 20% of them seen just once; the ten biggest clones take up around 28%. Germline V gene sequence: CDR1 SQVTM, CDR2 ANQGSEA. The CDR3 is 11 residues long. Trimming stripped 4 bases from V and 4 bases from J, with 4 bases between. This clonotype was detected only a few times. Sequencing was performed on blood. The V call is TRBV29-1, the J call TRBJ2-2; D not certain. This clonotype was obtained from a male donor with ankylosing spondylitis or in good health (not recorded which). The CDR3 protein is CSVVATGELFF. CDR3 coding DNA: TGCAGCGTTGTGGCCACCGGGGAGCTGTTTTTT.